This TCR beta chain was observed in a study of OX40 agonist ivuxolimab in advanced cancers. Regarding the study as a whole: Which antigen the expanded peripheral T cells recognized is unknown.

Looked up from germline, CDR1 is SQVTM and CDR2 is ANQGSEA. The CDR3 consists of 13 residues. Trimming pared 7 bases from V and 1 base from J, leaving 13 bases between. If patients had autoimmune disease history or systemic immunosuppression, they were excluded. Baseline was the first blood sampling point, followed by cycle 4 day 1 and cycle 7 day 1. Assay used: immunoSEQ multiplex PCR; TCRdb lists only in-frame clones, some missing. The sample lists approximately 80,000 clones; 80% to 95% were seen once. This clone showed up just once. What it binds is unknown. The rearrangement links TRBV29-1 to TRBJ1-1; TRBD1 is a possible D gene (5 bases). The source is an adult with an advanced solid tumor such as melanoma, head and neck, liver or kidney cancer. Sequencing was performed on CD4+ or CD8+ T cells sorted from blood, taken in a trial of the OX40 agonist ivuxolimab. The CDR3 reads CSAGAGPNTEAFF. In nucleotides, the CDR3 is TGCAGCGCCGGGGCCGGGCCGAACACTGAAGCTTTCTTT.